The 19 T cell receptor beta chains listed next were all sequenced from one sample in a study of blood T cell repertoires in COVID-19. The method was immunoSEQ multiplex PCR; TCRdb's version includes in-frame clones alone and lacks a portion of them. The profile shows roughly 190,000 clones, 87% of them singletons. Sequenced material: PBMCs or T cells enriched from blood (not recorded which). All receptors come from a woman aged 30 to 39 who had recovered from COVID-19.

The chain couples TRBV7-9 to TRBJ2-1; TRBD2 aligns across 8 bases. Germline-derived CDR1 and CDR2 are SEHNR and FQNEAQ (reference sequence). The CDR3 is 15 amino acids. Trimming at V came to 4 bases and at J to 5 bases, leaving 7 bases not matched to a gene. CDR3 coding DNA: TGTGCCAGCAGCTCCTCCGGGACTAGTCACAATGAGCAGTTCTTC. Its protein product is CASSSSGTSHNEQFF.

The V and J genes are TRBV11-3 and TRBJ1-3; weak D call: TRBD1 (5 bases). V lost 7 bases and J 4 bases, leaving 11 bases between the germline ends. CDR3 size: 13 residues. Per the germline V gene, CDR1 is SGHNT and CDR2 is YENEEA. The CDR3 reads CASTRTTGNTIYF. The CDR3 DNA follows: TGTGCCAGCACCCGGACAACCGGAAACACCATATATTTT.

This chain uses TRBV3-1 (or the pseudogene TRBV3-2) with TRBJ1-3; D is undetermined. There are 16 residues in the CDR3. The germline gives CDR1 LGHDT, CDR2 YNNKEL (reference sequence). V dropped 4 bases and J dropped 0 bases, with 13 bases sitting between them. The CDR3 sequence is CASSPAFGSSGNTIYF. The CDR3 DNA reads as TGTGCCAGCAGCCCAGCGTTTGGGAGCTCTGGAAACACCATATATTTT.

This chain joins TRBV4-2 and TRBJ2-3; TRBD2 agrees at 9 bases. The germline V gene encodes CDR1 LGHNA and CDR2 YNFKEQ. Losses at the gene ends were 0 bases for V and 1 base for J; bases not matched to a gene: 2. This CDR3 is 16 amino acids long. CDR3 in DNA: TGTGCCAGCAGCCAAGAGGCGGGAGGGGGCACAGATACGCAGTATTTT. It yields the protein CASSQEAGGGTDTQYF.

J is TRBJ1-1 and V is TRBV6-2 or TRBV6-3; D remains ambiguous. Germline lookup yields CDR1 MNHEY and CDR2 SVGEGT. The CDR3 length is 17 residues. The V end lost 2 bases, the J end lost 1 base, and 17 bases lay between the germline ends. The DNA for the CDR3 is TGTGCCAGCAGTTACCTCCCGTCAGGCACGACGAACACTGAAGCTTTCTTT. Its protein product is CASSYLPSGTTNTEAFF.

The V and J genes are TRBV20-1 and TRBJ1-1, with D possibly being TRBD1 (5 bases). CDR1 and CDR2 from the germline V gene are DFQATT and SNEGSKA (reference sequence). This CDR3 contains 11 residues. The chain's CDR3 is CSGQMNTEAFF. The CDR3 bases are TGCTCCGGACAAATGAACACTGAAGCTTTCTTT.

The gene calls are TRBV4-1 and TRBJ1-1; 7 bases line up with TRBD1. Germline V CDR1 and CDR2: MGHRA, YSYEKL. The CDR3 length is 17 residues. The trim removed 3 bases at V and 0 bases at J, leaving 10 bases unmatched. The CDR3 nucleotides read TGCGCCAGCAGCCATTTAGGACAGGTGGCTTTGAACACTGAAGCTTTCTTT. Translating it yields CASSHLGQVALNTEAFF.

The chain employs TRBV3-1 (or the pseudogene TRBV3-2) and TRBJ2-1, with TRBD2 matching over 11 bases. Germline V gene sequence: CDR1 LGHDT, CDR2 YNNKEL (reference sequence). The CDR3 totals 17 residues. The ends lost 0 bases at V and 9 bases at J; junction bases unmatched: 10. The CDR3 spells CASSQDLTLAGGAEQFF. CDR3 DNA sequence: TGTGCCAGCAGCCAAGATCTTACGCTAGCGGGAGGAGCTGAGCAGTTCTTC.

The V gene is TRBV4-3, the J gene TRBJ1-5; 7 bases are shared with TRBD1. The CDR3 loop spans 16 amino acids. The germline gives CDR1 LGHNA, CDR2 YSLEER. V shed 0 bases and J 4 bases; nucleotides not matched to a gene: 6. CDR3 coding DNA: TGCGCCAGCAGCCAAGATCTGGCAGGGGGAAATCAGCCCCAGCATTTT. As protein: CASSQDLAGGNQPQHF.

CDR3 DNA sequence: TGTGCCAGTAGTCCAGACAGCCACATGAACACTGAAGCTTTCTTT. Its translation: CASSPDSHMNTEAFF. This chain uses TRBV19 with TRBJ1-1, with TRBD1 as a possible D gene (5 bases). Germline CDR1 is LNHDA and CDR2 is SQIVND (reference sequence). This CDR3 spans 15 amino acids. V lost 5 bases, J lost 0 bases, and 13 bases lay in between.

The count of this clone is one. The chain links TRBV5-1 to TRBJ2-7, with 7 nucleotides matching TRBD1. This CDR3 is 15 amino acids long. V dropped 2 bases and J dropped 1; count of bases not matched to a gene: 6. Germline assignment: CDR1 SGHRS and CDR2 YFSETQ. This CDR3 reads CASSFTGTASYEQYF. The DNA for the CDR3 is TGCGCCAGCAGCTTCACCGGGACAGCTTCCTACGAGCAGTACTTC.

As for this clone: The sample carries other DNA sequences with the same CDR3. The CDR3 DNA reads TGCGCCAGCAGCTTGGAGTCGGGGAATCAGCCCCAGCATTTT. This gives the protein CASSLESGNQPQHF. The chain joins TRBV5-1 to TRBJ1-5; the D is unclear. V was clipped by 0 bases and J by 4 bases, with 8 bases between them. In germline, CDR1 is SGHRS, CDR2 YFSETQ. This CDR3 is 14 amino acids long.

This clone appeared once. The chain carries TRBV2 and TRBJ1-2; D is unresolved. This CDR3 is 14 amino acids long. The germline V and J ends were trimmed by 0 bases and 4 bases, with 9 bases remaining between them. Germline assignment: CDR1 SNHLY and CDR2 FYNNEI. CDR3 in amino acids: CASSEAPTVYGYTF. The CDR3 region has the DNA TGTGCCAGCAGTGAAGCCCCCACTGTCTATGGCTACACCTTC.

The chain combines TRBV19 with TRBJ1-2, with 8 positions matching TRBD1. The V gene's germline CDR1 is LNHDA and CDR2 SQIVND (reference sequence). Unmatched junction bases numbered 1, after V lost 5 bases and J lost 5 bases. The length of the CDR3 is 12 residues. CDR3 bases: TGTGCCAGTAGTCGACAGGGGTATGGCTACACCTTC. It is translated as CASSRQGYGYTF.

This chain links TRBV12-3 or TRBV12-4 with TRBJ2-5, with 7 bases matching TRBD1. This CDR3 contains 13 residues. V trimming: 3 bases; J trimming: 6 bases; junction bases outside the gene matches: 4. CDR3 sequence (DNA): TGTGCCAGCAGTTTCAGGGGGATAAAGACCCAGTACTTC. The encoded protein is CASSFRGIKTQYF.

The genes are TRBV7-2 and TRBJ2-2, with 7 bases matching TRBD2. V shed 2 bases, J shed 4 bases, and the junction held 4 bases outside the gene matches. Looked up from germline, CDR1 is SGHTA and CDR2 is FQGNSA. The CDR3 sequence is 15 residues long. The CDR3 loop is CASSLYGRATGELFF. The CDR3 nucleotides read TGTGCCAGCAGCTTATATGGGAGGGCCACCGGGGAGCTGTTTTTT.

The chain has TRBV6-5 and TRBJ1-2, with 7 bases that match TRBD1. This CDR3 is built from 13 residues. Germline V CDR1 and CDR2: MNHEY, SVGAGI. Trimming removed 8 bases from V and 2 bases from J; junction bases left unmatched: 5. In nucleotides, the CDR3 is TGTGCCAGCGGGCAACAGGGGAACTATGGCTACACCTTC. Its protein product is CASGQQGNYGYTF.

The chain recombines TRBV6-5 with TRBJ1-5, with 7 nucleotides matching TRBD1. CDR3 length: 12 residues. Germline lookup yields CDR1 MNHEY and CDR2 SVGAGI. V shed 8 bases and J 9 bases; nucleotides not matched to a gene: 7. The CDR3 is CASWDSQPPQHF. In DNA form, the CDR3 reads TGTGCCAGCTGGGACAGTCAGCCGCCCCAGCATTTT.

This clone was seen a few times. This sequence joins TRBV9 and TRBJ2-7, with TRBD1 matching 9 bases. This CDR3 comprises 15 residues. Germline V gives CDR1 SGDLS, CDR2 YYNGEE. The ends lost 0 bases at V and 4 bases at J; junction bases unmatched: 5. The CDR3 DNA sequence: TGTGCCAGCAGCGTAGTGGGGGACAGGGAGTACGAGCAGTACTTC. Residues: CASSVVGDREYEQYF.